The 18 T cell receptor beta chains listed next were all sequenced from one sample in a study of OX40 agonist ivuxolimab in advanced cancers. Using immunoSEQ multiplex PCR, the repertoire was profiled, and TCRdb retains in-frame clones only, with some absent. The table lists 77,000 or so clones, 90% of them singletons. This material consisted of CD4+ or CD8+ T cells sorted from blood, taken in a trial of the OX40 agonist ivuxolimab. These receptors came from an adult with an advanced solid tumor such as melanoma, head and neck, liver or kidney cancer.

The chain carries TRBV28 and TRBJ2-4; unclear D gene. The V and J ends lost 4 bases and 0 bases respectively, with 7 bases between them. The CDR3 spans 14 residues. Germline CDR1 is MDHEN and CDR2 is SYDVKM. CDR3 DNA: TGTGCCAGCAGTTACGGAGTAGCCAAAAACATTCAGTACTTC. Translated: CASSYGVAKNIQYF. Full variable domain (remainder filled in from reference TRBV28 and TRBJ2-4): DVKVTQSSRYLVKRTGEKVFLECVQDMDHENMFWYRQDPGLGLRLIYFSYDVKMKEKGDIPEGYSVSREKKERFSLILESASTNQTSMYLCASSYGVAKNIQYFGAGTRLSVL.

J is TRBJ2-1 and V is TRBV15; the D gene is possibly TRBD2 (5 bases). There are 15 residues in the CDR3. Looked up from germline, CDR1 is LNHNV and CDR2 is YYDKDF (reference sequence). Trimming stripped 0 bases from V and 9 bases from J, with 15 bases between. CDR3 sequence (DNA): TGTGCCACCAGCAGAGATACCGGGCAACGGGGTGAGCAGTTCTTC. This translates into CATSRDTGQRGEQFF. The entire variable domain, with the rest obtained from reference TRBV15 and TRBJ2-1, is as follows: DAMVIQNPRYQVTQFGKPVTLSCSQTLNHNVMYWYQQKSSQAPKLLFHYYDKDFNNEADTPDNFQSRRPNTSFCFLDIRSPGLGDTAMYLCATSRDTGQRGEQFFGPGTRLTVL.

On this clone itself: The identical CDR3 is also encoded by other nucleotide sequences in the sample. The rearrangement uses TRBV18 and TRBJ2-3; weak D call: TRBD2 (6 bases). The germline CDR1 and CDR2 sequences are KGHSH and LQKENI. This CDR3 is 13 amino acids long. Trimming took off 6 bases at V and 1 base at J, with 8 bases between the two ends. The CDR3 here is CASSPSGTDTQYF. For the CDR3, the DNA is TGTGCCAGCTCCCCTAGCGGCACAGATACGCAGTATTTT.

This chain links TRBV27 with TRBJ2-7; TRBD1 matches at 11 bases. The germline gives CDR1 MNHEY, CDR2 SMNVEV (reference sequence). Germline trimming cut 7 bases from V and 4 bases from J; bases unmatched to any gene: 6. The CDR3 is 14 amino acids. Here the CDR3 reads CASTSGTGGYEQYF. CDR3 in DNA: TGTGCCAGCACCTCCGGGACAGGGGGATACGAGCAGTACTTC.

This sequence joins TRBV7-2 and TRBJ2-1; D unresolved. CDR1 is SGHTA and CDR2 is FQGNSA in the germline V gene. Deletions cut 1 base from V and 0 bases from J, with 7 bases between. This CDR3 comprises 15 residues. The CDR3 spells CASSLGLISYNEQFF. The CDR3 DNA reads TGTGCCAGCAGCTTAGGTCTAATCTCCTACAATGAGCAGTTCTTC.

The chain carries TRBV5-1 and TRBJ2-2, with 9 nucleotides matching TRBD2. This CDR3 contains 18 residues. Germline CDR1 is SGHRS and CDR2 is YFSETQ. The V segment lost 5 bases and the J segment 0 bases; nucleotides outside the gene matches: 11. CDR3 nucleotides: TGCGCCAGCAGTTACCTTAGCGGGGGACCCTCGAACACCGGGGAGCTGTTTTTT. It specifies CASSYLSGGPSNTGELFF. The whole variable domain, remainder taken from reference TRBV5-1 and TRBJ2-2, is KAGVTQTPRYLIKTRGQQVTLSCSPISGHRSVSWYQQTPGQGLQFLFEYFSETQRNKGNFPGRFSGRQFSNSRSEMNVSTLELGDSALYLCASSYLSGGPSNTGELFFGEGSRLTVL.

This sequence joins TRBV6-1 and TRBJ2-7; D uncertain. The length of the CDR3 is 14 residues. Between the trimmed V and J ends, which lost 2 bases and 0 bases, there was a span of 8 bases. Germline V gives CDR1 MNHNS, CDR2 SASEGT. Here the CDR3 DNA reads TGTGCCAGCAGTGAACTGGTAGCCTCCTACGAGCAGTACTTC. Translation gives CASSELVASYEQYF.

The CDR3 region is CASSQGPSNSGANVLTF. The CDR3 coding sequence is TGCGCCAGCAGCCAAGGACCGTCCAACTCTGGGGCCAACGTCCTGACTTTC. The chain carries TRBV4-3 and TRBJ2-6; D not resolved. The CDR3 totals 17 residues. V lost 1 base, J lost 0 bases, and 10 bases lay in between. The germline CDR1 and CDR2 sequences are LGHNA and YSLEER.

The chain employs TRBV5-1 and TRBJ2-3; D is unclear. V lost 9 bases to trimming and J lost 6 bases, with 23 bases between them. Germline V lookup: CDR1 SGHRS, CDR2 YFSETQ. The CDR3 has 15 residues. The CDR3 nucleotides read TGCGCCATCCAAACTCGACGTAGTCTCGGCGATACGCAGTATTTT. Translating it yields CAIQTRRSLGDTQYF. Full variable domain (outside the CDR3, taken from reference TRBV5-1 and TRBJ2-3): KAGVTQTPRYLIKTRGQQVTLSCSPISGHRSVSWYQQTPGQGLQFLFEYFSETQRNKGNFPGRFSGRQFSNSRSEMNVSTLELGDSALYLCAIQTRRSLGDTQYFGPGTRLTVL.

This rearrangement joins TRBV18 to TRBJ2-3; 8 bases fit TRBD2. V lost 6 bases, J lost 1 base, and 12 bases stayed unmatched. Germline CDR1 reads KGHSH; CDR2 reads LQKENI. CDR3 size: 17 residues. DNA of the CDR3: TGTGCCAGCTCTGGCAGTGGGGCGGGAGGACGCACAGATACGCAGTATTTT. This sequence encodes CASSGSGAGGRTDTQYF.

This clone was picked up a small number of times. The genes are TRBV2 and TRBJ1-3; unclear D gene. V dropped 5 bases and J dropped 4 bases, with 6 bases sitting between them. Germline CDR1 reads SNHLY; CDR2 reads FYNNEI. The CDR3 is 12 residues long. Written as DNA, the CDR3 is TGTGCCAGCAGTCCACAGGGAAACACCATATATTTT. This encodes CASSPQGNTIYF.

The rearrangement uses TRBV7-2 and TRBJ2-7; no definite D call. The V and J ends lost 1 base and 4 bases respectively, with 14 bases between them. The CDR3 sequence is 15 residues long. The V gene's germline CDR1 is SGHTA and CDR2 FQGNSA. The CDR3 region is CASSLGLPLLYEQYF. CDR3 nucleotide sequence: TGTGCCAGCAGCTTAGGCTTACCCCTTCTTTACGAGCAGTACTTC.

The rearrangement uses TRBV27 and TRBJ2-7; 9 bases are a match to TRBD2. Germline loops: CDR1 MNHEY, CDR2 SMNVEV (reference sequence). This CDR3 is 16 amino acids long. The ends lost 2 bases at V and 1 base at J; junction bases unmatched: 6. The CDR3 sequence is CASSLRASGESYEQYF. The CDR3 nucleotides read TGTGCCAGCAGTTTAAGGGCTAGCGGGGAGTCCTACGAGCAGTACTTC.

This chain links TRBV19 with TRBJ1-5; 7 bases align to TRBD1. Germline CDR1 and CDR2: LNHDA and SQIVND (reference sequence). CDR3 length: 18 residues. J lost 3 bases, V lost 6 bases, and 17 bases had no gene match. CDR3 DNA: TGTGCCAGTAGCAGACAGGGATCTGGCTTTGCTTTCAATCAGCCCCAGCATTTT. This codes for CASSRQGSGFAFNQPQHF. Looking up the rest from reference TRBV19 and TRBJ1-5 gives the full variable domain: DGGITQSPKYLFRKEGQNVTLSCEQNLNHDAMYWYRQDPGQGLRLIYYSQIVNDFQKGDIAEGYSVSREKKESFPLTVTSAQKNPTAFYLCASSRQGSGFAFNQPQHFGDGTRLSIL.

This clone has just a few counts. V and J are TRBV6-1 and TRBJ2-5; 12 bases are shared with TRBD2. This CDR3 contains 14 residues. Germline lookup yields CDR1 MNHNS and CDR2 SASEGT. The trim removed 5 bases at V and 5 bases at J, leaving 3 bases unmatched. CDR3 in amino acids: CASSITSGGETQYF. CDR3 DNA sequence: TGTGCCAGCAGTATCACTAGCGGGGGGGAGACCCAGTACTTC.

The rearrangement uses TRBV19 and TRBJ2-7, with 8 bases that match TRBD2. CDR1 and CDR2 from the germline V gene are LNHDA and SQIVND (reference sequence). Trimming at V came to 7 bases and at J to 3 bases, leaving 8 bases not matched to a gene. This CDR3 spans 14 amino acids. CDR3 region: CASNVAGGSYEQYF. The CDR3 DNA follows: TGTGCCAGTAACGTTGCGGGAGGAAGCTACGAGCAGTACTTC.

This sequence joins TRBV30 and TRBJ1-1; weak D call: TRBD1 (6 bases). Between the trimmed V and J ends, which lost 4 bases and 1 base, there was a span of 10 bases. Germline V CDR1 and CDR2: GTSNPN, SVGIG (reference sequence). This CDR3 has 13 amino acids. CDR3 nucleotide sequence: TGTGCCTGGAATCGAGGGGGGAACACTGAAGCTTTCTTT. It specifies CAWNRGGNTEAFF.

CDR3 sequence reads: CASSQEPARSSYNEQFF. The CDR3 DNA follows: TGCGCCAGCAGCCAAGAGCCCGCTCGGTCCTCCTACAATGAGCAGTTCTTC. The chain recombines TRBV4-3 with TRBJ2-1; D gene unclear. The V end lost 0 bases, the J end lost 0 bases, and 12 bases lay between the germline ends. CDR1 is LGHNA and CDR2 is YSLEER in the germline V gene. The CDR3 is 17 amino acids.